This T cell receptor (beta chain) was retrieved from a study of shared clonotypes between healthy human individuals (dated by TCRdb to 2018 to 2020). Concerning the study at large: A few men and a couple of women, aged 18 to 49 years, made up the cohort. To increase sequencing depth and limit assay-specific biases, TCR repertoire library preparation and sequencing were carried out by different laboratories using diverse techniques. To estimate repertoire size and how much clonotype sharing occurs between individuals, the study deeply sequenced the blood TCR repertoires of a handful of healthy adults. Per donor, three plates each were used for CD4 naive and CD4 memory, two for CD8 naive, and one for CD8 memory. Each donor's leukapheresis produced roughly between about 0.85 and 10 billion PBMCs. On the study overall, not on this receptor specifically: Rarefaction of sorted-subset datasets indicated incomplete sequencing despite the large sequencing depth. Estimated clonotype richness was generally larger for naive than for memory subsets. Sharing across a few donors was observed for roughly 5% of naive CD4, 3% to 3.5% of naive CD8, roughly 2.3% of memory CD4, and less than 0.45% of memory CD8 clonotypes. Compared with non-shared clonotypes, the clonotypes found in all four sorted-subset donors had higher generation probabilities. Pairwise subsampling indicated that sequencing depth was expected to affect the degree of clonotype sharing among donors. The genetic and exposure-history diversity represented was limited by the small number of donors. Only blood was sampled, and tissue TCR repertoires likely differ from those in blood.

For the CD8 naive samples, CD45RO-negative cells were positively selected for CCR7, yielding a CD45RA+CCR7+ population from which TemRA cells were excluded. Donors were healthy HIV-negative adults with no recently reported acute infections or vaccinations. Every donor was a Caucasian adult living in Nashville, Tennessee, USA. Blood was obtained by leukapheresis, after which PBMCs were separated by Ficoll-Histopaque density gradient centrifugation and cryopreserved in liquid nitrogen vapor phase. Analytical flow cytometry was used to check the purity and quantity of each magnetically sorted T cell population. Genomic DNA was isolated from every sorted fraction and measured by UV absorbance on a Nanodrop 2000c. TCR CDR3 regions were amplified from genomic DNA by multiplex PCR using the deep immunoSEQ assay. For each cell subset, the extracted genomic DNA was distributed evenly across all wells of several immunoSEQ 96-well plates, and each plate served as one replicate. Each replicate PCR for sorted subsets received about 200 ng genomic DNA, equal to tens of thousands of T cell genomes. Purified libraries were quantified with a Qubit 3.0 fluorometer, sized on a Bioanalyzer 2100, and re-quantified with the KAPA Library Quantification kit. Each immunoSEQ 96-well plate was sequenced on its own single-read 150-cycle Illumina NextSeq 550 flow cell. On the study's bioinformatics: Because the immunoSEQ output included only junctional sequences and no quality scores, the filtering could not be the same as the filtering used for full-length reads. Sequences were annotated with PyIR, a Python wrapper for IgBLAST v1.9, and V/J genes and CDR3 were assigned using IMGT germline references. Reads were filtered out if the reads had weak V/J assignments (E-value above 1e-6), no CDR3, stop codons, out-of-frame junctions, or ambiguous translated residues. A V3J clonotype was defined by an identical inferred V gene, J gene, and CDR3 amino acid sequence. Percentage overlap between repertoires was calculated by dividing the number of shared unique clonotypes by the size of the smaller repertoire. Repertoire richness was assessed with RTK rarefaction, the Chao1 estimator, and Recon v2.1 estimates of unobserved clonotypes. OLGA was used to compute generation probabilities for all TCRbeta clonotypes that the gDNA method yielded from four donors. TCRdb provides this immuneACCESS table in a form limited to in-frame rearrangements. Some clones are lacking; in checked studies, under half of them reflect an unresolved V gene, and why the rest are absent is not known. The DNA gave D and trimming, while V, J and clone size come from that table. This sample holds roughly 590,000 clones; about 95% were observed only once. The ten top clones hold 0.1% to 0.11% of the sample.

V is clipped by 3 bases and J by 6 bases, and the sequence between their germline boundaries is 16 bases long. From the germline V gene (reference sequence), CDR1 is LNHNV and CDR2 is YYDKDF. The cysteine opens and the phenylalanine closes a CDR3 of 15 amino acids. Only the CDR3 portion is preserved as DNA: 45 bases, with reading frame beginning at the first base. A single count supports this clone. No cognate antigen has been identified for it. Base qualities are not provided; no much larger clone lies one nucleotide away. The sequence was collected from a woman younger than 45 in good health. The sample comprised naive CD8+ T cells sorted from blood. According to the study, the label for this sample's cell subset or site signals: CD45RA+CCR7+. This chain joins TRBV15 to TRBJ2-3; no D gene call is confident. CDR3 region: CATSRARSILDTQYF. The DNA sequence reads TGTGCCACCAGCAGGGCTCGCAGCATTTTGGATACGCAGTATTTT.